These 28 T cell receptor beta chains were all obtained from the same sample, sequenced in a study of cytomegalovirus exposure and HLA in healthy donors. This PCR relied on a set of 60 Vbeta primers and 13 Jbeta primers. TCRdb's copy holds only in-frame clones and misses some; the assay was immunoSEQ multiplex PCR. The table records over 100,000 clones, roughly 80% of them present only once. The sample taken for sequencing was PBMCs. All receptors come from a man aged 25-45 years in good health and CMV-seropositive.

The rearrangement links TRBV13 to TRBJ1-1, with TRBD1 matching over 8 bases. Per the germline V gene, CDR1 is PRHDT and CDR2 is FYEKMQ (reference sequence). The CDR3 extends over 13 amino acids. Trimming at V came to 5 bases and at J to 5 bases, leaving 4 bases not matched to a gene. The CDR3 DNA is TGTGCCAGCAGCCAGACAGGGGATACTGAAGCTTTCTTT. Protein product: CASSQTGDTEAFF. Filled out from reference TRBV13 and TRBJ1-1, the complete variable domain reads AAGVIQSPRHLIKEKRETATLKCYPIPRHDTVYWYQQGPGQDPQFLISFYEKMQSDKGSIPDRFSAQQFSDYHSELNMSSLELGDSALYFCASSQTGDTEAFFGQGTRLTVV.

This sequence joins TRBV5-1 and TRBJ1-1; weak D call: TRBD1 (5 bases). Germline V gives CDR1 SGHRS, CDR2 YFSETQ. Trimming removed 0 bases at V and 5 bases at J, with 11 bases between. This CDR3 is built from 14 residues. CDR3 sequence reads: CASSLDQGFTEAFF. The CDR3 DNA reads TGCGCCAGCAGCTTGGACCAGGGTTTTACTGAAGCTTTCTTT.

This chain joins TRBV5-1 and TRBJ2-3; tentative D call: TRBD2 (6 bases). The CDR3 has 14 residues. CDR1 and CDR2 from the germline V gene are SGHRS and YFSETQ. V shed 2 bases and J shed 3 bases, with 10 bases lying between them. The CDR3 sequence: CASSLVAETDTQYF. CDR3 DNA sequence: TGCGCCAGCAGCTTAGTAGCGGAAACAGATACGCAGTATTTT.

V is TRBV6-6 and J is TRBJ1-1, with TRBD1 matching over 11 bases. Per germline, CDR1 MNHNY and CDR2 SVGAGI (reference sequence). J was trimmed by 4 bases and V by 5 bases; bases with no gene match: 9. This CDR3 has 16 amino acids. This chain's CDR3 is CASSNPSGTGGTEAFF. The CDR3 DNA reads TGTGCCAGCAGTAACCCCTCCGGGACAGGGGGCACTGAAGCTTTCTTT.

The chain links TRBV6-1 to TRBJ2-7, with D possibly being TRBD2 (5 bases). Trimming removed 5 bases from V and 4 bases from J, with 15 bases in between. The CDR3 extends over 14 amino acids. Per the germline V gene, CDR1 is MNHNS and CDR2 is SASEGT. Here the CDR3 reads CASSFLDEGYEQYV. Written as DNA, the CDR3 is TGTGCCAGCAGTTTCCTTGATGAGGGATACGAGCAGTACGTC.

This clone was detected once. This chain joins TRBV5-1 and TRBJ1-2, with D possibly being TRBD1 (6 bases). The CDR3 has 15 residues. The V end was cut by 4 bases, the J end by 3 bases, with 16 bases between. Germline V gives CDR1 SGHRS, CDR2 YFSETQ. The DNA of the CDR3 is TGCGCCAGCAGCCTCGGAAGGGGGGGCGACTATGGCTACACCTTC. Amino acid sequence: CASSLGRGGDYGYTF.

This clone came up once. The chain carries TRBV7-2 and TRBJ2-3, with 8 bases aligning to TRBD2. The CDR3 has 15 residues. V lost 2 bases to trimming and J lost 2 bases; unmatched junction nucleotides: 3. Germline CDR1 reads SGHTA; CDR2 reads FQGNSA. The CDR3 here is CASSLSGGVTDTQYF. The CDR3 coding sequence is TGTGCCAGCAGCTTAAGCGGGGGTGTCACAGATACGCAGTATTTT.

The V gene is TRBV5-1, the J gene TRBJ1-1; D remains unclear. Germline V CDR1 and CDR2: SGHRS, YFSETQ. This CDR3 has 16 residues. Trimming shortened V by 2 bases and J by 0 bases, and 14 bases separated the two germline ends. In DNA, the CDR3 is TGCGCCAGCAGCTTAGCGCTTTTGTCCCTGAACACTGAAGCTTTCTTT. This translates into CASSLALLSLNTEAFF.

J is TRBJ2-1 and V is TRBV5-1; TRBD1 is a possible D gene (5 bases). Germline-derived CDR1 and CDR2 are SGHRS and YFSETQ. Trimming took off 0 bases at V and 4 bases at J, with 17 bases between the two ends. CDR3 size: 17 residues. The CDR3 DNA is TGCGCCAGCAGCTTGGCTACCAAGGGGCCGTGGTACAATGAGCAGTTCTTC. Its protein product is CASSLATKGPWYNEQFF.

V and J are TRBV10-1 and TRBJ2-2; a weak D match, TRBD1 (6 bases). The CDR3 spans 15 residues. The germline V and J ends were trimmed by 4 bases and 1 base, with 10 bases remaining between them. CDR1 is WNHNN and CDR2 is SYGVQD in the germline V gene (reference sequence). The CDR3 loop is CASSVRRGNTGELFF. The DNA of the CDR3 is TGCGCCAGCAGTGTTCGCAGGGGGAACACCGGGGAGCTGTTTTTT.

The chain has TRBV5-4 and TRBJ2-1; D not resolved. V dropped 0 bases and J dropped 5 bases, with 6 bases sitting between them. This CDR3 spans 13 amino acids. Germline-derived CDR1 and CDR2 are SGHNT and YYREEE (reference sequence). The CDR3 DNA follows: TGTGCCAGCAGCTTGGTGGCAGACAATGAGCAGTTCTTC. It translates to CASSLVADNEQFF.

CDR3 DNA sequence: TGTGCCAGCAGGACTAGCGGCGCCCCAGAGCAGTATTTT. Translating gives CASRTSGAPEQYF. This rearrangement joins TRBV6-6 to TRBJ2-3; TRBD2 agrees at 9 bases. The germline V gene has CDR1 MNHNY and CDR2 SVGAGI (reference sequence). J gave up 11 bases and V 6 bases, and 9 bases lay outside the gene matches. The CDR3 covers 13 residues.

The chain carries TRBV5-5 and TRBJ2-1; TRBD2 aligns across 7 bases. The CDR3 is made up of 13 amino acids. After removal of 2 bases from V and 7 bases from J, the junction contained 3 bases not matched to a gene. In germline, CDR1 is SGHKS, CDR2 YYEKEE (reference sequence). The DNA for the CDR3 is TGTGCCAGCAGCTTCGGGGGGAGGAATGAGCAGTTCTTC. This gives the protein CASSFGGRNEQFF. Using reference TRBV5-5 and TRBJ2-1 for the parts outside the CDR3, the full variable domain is DAGVTQSPTHLIKTRGQQVTLRCSPISGHKSVSWYQQVLGQGPQFIFQYYEKEERGRGNFPDRFSARQFPNYSSELNVNALLLGDSALYLCASSFGGRNEQFFGPGTRLTVL.

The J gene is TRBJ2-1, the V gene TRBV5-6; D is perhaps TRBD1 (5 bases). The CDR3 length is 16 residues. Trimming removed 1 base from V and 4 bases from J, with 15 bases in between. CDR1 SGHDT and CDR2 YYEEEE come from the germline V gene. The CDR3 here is CASSLTGANLYNEQFF. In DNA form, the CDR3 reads TGTGCCAGCAGCTTGACTGGGGCTAACCTTTACAATGAGCAGTTCTTC. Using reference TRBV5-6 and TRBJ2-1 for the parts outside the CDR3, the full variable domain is DAGVTQSPTHLIKTRGQQVTLRCSPKSGHDTVSWYQQALGQGPQFIFQYYEEEERQRGNFPDRFSGHQFPNYSSELNVNALLLGDSALYLCASSLTGANLYNEQFFGPGTRLTVL.

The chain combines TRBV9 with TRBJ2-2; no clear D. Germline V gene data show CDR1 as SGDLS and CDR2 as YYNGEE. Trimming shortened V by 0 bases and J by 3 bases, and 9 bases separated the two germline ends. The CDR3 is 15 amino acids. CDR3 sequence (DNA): TGTGCCAGCAGCGTAGCGTCCCGGGACACCGGGGAGCTGTTTTTT. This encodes CASSVASRDTGELFF.

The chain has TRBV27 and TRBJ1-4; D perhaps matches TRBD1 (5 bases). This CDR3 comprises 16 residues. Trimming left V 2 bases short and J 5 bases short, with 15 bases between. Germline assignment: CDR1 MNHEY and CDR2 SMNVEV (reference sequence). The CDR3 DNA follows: TGTGCCAGCAGTTTAGGTCAGGGTGCGGGGAATGAAAAACTGTTTTTT. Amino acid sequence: CASSLGQGAGNEKLFF. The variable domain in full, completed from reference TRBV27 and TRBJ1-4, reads EAQVTQNPRYLITVTGKKLTVTCSQNMNHEYMSWYRQDPGLGLRQIYYSMNVEVTDKGDVPEGYKVSRKEKRNFPLILESPSPNQTSLYFCASSLGQGAGNEKLFFGSGTQLSVL.

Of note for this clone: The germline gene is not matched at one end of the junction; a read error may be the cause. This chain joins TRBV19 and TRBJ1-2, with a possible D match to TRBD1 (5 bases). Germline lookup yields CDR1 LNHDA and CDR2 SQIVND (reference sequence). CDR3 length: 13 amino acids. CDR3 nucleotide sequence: TGTGCCAGCAGTATCCAGGGTAACTATGGCTACACCTTC. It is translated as CASSIQGNYGYTF.

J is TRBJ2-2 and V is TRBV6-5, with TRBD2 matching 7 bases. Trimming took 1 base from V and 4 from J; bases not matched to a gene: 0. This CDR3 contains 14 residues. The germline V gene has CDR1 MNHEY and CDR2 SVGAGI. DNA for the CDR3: TGTGCCAGCAGTTACTGGGAGGGCACCGGGGAGCTGTTTTTT. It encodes CASSYWEGTGELFF.

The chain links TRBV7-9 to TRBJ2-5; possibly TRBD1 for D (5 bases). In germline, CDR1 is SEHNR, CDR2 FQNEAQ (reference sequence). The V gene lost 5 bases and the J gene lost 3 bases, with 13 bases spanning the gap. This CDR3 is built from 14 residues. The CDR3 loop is CASSIRALEETQYF. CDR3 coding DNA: TGTGCCAGCAGCATCAGGGCACTTGAAGAGACCCAGTACTTC.

The CDR3 sequence: CASSELPGQSYEQYF. DNA for the CDR3: TGTGCCAGCAGCGAGCTACCGGGACAATCGTACGAGCAGTACTTC. V gene TRBV9 combines with J gene TRBJ2-5; tentative D call: TRBD1 (6 bases). The J call may be wrong; the DNA end is better matched by TRBJ2-7. This CDR3 has 15 amino acids. Germline lookup yields CDR1 SGDLS and CDR2 YYNGEE.

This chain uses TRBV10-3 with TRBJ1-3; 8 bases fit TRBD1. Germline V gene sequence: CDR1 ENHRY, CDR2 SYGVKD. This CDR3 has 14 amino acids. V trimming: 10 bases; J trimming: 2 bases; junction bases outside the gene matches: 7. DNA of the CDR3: TGTGCCAGTACCGGGACAGGCCCTGGAAACACCATATATTTT. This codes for CASTGTGPGNTIYF.

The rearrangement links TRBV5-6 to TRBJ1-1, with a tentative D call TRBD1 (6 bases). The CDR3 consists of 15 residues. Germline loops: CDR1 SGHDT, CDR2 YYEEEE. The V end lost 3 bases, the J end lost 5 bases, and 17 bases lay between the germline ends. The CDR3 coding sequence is TGTGCCAGCAGCTATTGGGGGGGCGCCCGGACTGAAGCTTTCTTT. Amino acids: CASSYWGGARTEAFF.

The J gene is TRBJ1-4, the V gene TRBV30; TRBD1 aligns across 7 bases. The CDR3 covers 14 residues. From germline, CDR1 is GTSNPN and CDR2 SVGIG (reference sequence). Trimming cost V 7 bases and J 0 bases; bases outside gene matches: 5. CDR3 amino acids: CALDRLPTNEKLFF. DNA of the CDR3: TGTGCCTTGGACAGGCTCCCAACTAATGAAAAACTGTTTTTT. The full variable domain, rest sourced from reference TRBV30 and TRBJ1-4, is SQTIHQWPATLVQPVGSPLSLECTVEGTSNPNLYWYRQAAGRGLQLLFYSVGIGQISSEVPQNLSASRPQDRQFILSSKKLLLSDSGFYLCALDRLPTNEKLFFGSGTQLSVL.

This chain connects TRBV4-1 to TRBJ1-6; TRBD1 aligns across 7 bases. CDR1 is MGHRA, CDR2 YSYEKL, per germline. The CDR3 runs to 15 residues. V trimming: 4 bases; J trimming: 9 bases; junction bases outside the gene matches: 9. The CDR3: CASSPKTGWGSPLHF. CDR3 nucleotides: TGCGCCAGCAGCCCAAAGACAGGGTGGGGTTCACCCCTCCACTTT.

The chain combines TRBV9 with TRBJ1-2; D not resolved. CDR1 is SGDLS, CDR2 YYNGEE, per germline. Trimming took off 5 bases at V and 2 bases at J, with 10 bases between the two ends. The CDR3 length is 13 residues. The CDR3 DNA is TGTGCCAGCAGTAAGCTAGTAAACTATGGCTACACCTTC. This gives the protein CASSKLVNYGYTF. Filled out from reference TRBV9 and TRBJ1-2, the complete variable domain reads DSGVTQTPKHLITATGQRVTLRCSPRSGDLSVYWYQQSLDQGLQFLIQYYNGEERAKGNILERFSAQQFPDLHSELNLSSLELGDSALYFCASSKLVNYGYTFGSGTRLTVV.

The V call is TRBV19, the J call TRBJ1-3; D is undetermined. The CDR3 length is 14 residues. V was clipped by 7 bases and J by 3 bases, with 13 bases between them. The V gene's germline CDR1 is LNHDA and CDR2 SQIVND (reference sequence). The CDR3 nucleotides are TGTGCCAGTATCGCGGCCGGGGTTGGAAACACCATATATTTT. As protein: CASIAAGVGNTIYF.

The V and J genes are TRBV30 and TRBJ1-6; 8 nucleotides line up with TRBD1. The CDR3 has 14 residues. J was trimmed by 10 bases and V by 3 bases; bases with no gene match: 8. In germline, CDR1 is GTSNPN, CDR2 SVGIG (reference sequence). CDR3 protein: CAWSLTGVGSPLHF. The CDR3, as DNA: TGTGCCTGGAGCCTGACAGGGGTAGGGTCACCCCTCCACTTT.

CDR3 sequence (DNA): TGCAGCGTTGAAGATGTGGGACTAGCGGGAACTGGGGAGCTGTTTTTT. Translation: CSVEDVGLAGTGELFF. V usage is TRBV29-1 and J usage is TRBJ2-2; 13 bases map to TRBD2. This CDR3 spans 16 amino acids. J lost 8 bases, V lost 0 bases, and 6 bases had no gene match. Germline CDR1 is SQVTM and CDR2 is ANQGSEA.